These 23 T cell receptor beta chains were sequenced from one sample in a study of CD8 T cells in ankylosing spondylitis. General study points: Eight or nine highly homologous variants formed a TCR beta motif that appeared characteristic of ankylosing spondylitis blood.

These receptors have no identified antigens. TCRdb used MiXCR to reprocess the 5' RACE reads, holding one entry per CDR3 protein. The data show around 540,000 distinct CDR3 sequences, roughly 13% seen once. The sequenced material came from blood, either unsorted or a sorted T cell fraction (not recorded which). Every receptor here comes from a male donor with ankylosing spondylitis.

The CDR3 DNA reads as TGCGCCAGCAGGCGTCAGGGGATGTCCTACGAGCAGTACTTC. This gives the protein CASRRQGMSYEQYF. This sequence joins TRBV5-1 and TRBJ2-7; D perhaps matches TRBD1 (6 bases). This CDR3 contains 14 residues. V was cut by 5 bases and J by 1 base, with 13 bases left in between. The V gene's germline CDR1 is SGHRS and CDR2 YFSETQ.

Details on this clonotype: This could be a read error, since a much larger clone is one nucleotide away. The chain is built from TRBV7-2 and TRBJ1-5, with unresolved D. The germline gives CDR1 SGHTA, CDR2 FQGNSA. The CDR3 has 15 amino acids. Trimming took 1 base from V and 0 from J, leaving 7 bases between them. For the CDR3, the DNA is TGTGCCAGCAGCTTAGTTGGGGATAGCAATCAGCCCCAGCATTTT. Translation gives CASSLVGDSNQPQHF.

V gene TRBV25-1 combines with J gene TRBJ2-5, with D maybe TRBD1 (6 bases). This CDR3 has 17 amino acids. Germline CDR1 MGHDK, CDR2 SYGVNS. The V gene lost 1 base and the J gene lost 0 bases, with 15 bases spanning the gap. The CDR3 nucleotides read TGTGCCAGCAGTGAATTGTCTTACCAGGGGTACCAAGAGACCCAGTACTTC. Translated, it gives CASSELSYQGYQETQYF.

This clonotype was detected a few times. The V and J genes are TRBV11-2 and TRBJ1-4; the match to TRBD1 covers 7 bases. The trim removed 0 bases at V and 7 bases at J, leaving 5 bases unmatched. There are 15 residues in the CDR3. Germline lookup yields CDR1 SGHAT and CDR2 FQNNGV. CDR3 residues: CASSLEGGLGEKLFF. In DNA, the CDR3 is TGTGCCAGCAGCTTAGAAGGGGGCCTTGGTGAAAAACTGTTTTTT.

V gene TRBV19 combines with J gene TRBJ2-3; D call uncertain. Germline assignment: CDR1 LNHDA and CDR2 SQIVND (reference sequence). The CDR3 length is 13 residues. V was trimmed by 5 bases and J by 4 bases, leaving 10 bases between them. CDR3: CASSPLPADTQYF. DNA for the CDR3: TGTGCCAGTAGTCCCCTCCCGGCAGATACGCAGTATTTT.

This clonotype came up many times. V usage is TRBV4-2 and J usage is TRBJ2-2, with D perhaps matching TRBD1 (5 bases). The germline CDR1 and CDR2 sequences are LGHNA and YNFKEQ. V was cut by 1 base and J by 6 bases, with 9 bases left in between. The CDR3 covers 14 residues. CDR3 loop: CASSQAGSAGELFF. The CDR3 DNA follows: TGTGCCAGCAGCCAAGCAGGGTCCGCCGGGGAGCTGTTTTTT.

The rearrangement uses TRBV19 and TRBJ1-1; perhaps TRBD1 as D (6 bases). The V end was cut by 3 bases, the J end by 4 bases, with 15 bases between. Germline V gene lookup returns CDR1 LNHDA and CDR2 SQIVND (reference sequence). This CDR3 region has 15 residues. The CDR3 spells CASSIPRGVGTEAFF. CDR3 coding DNA: TGTGCCAGTAGTATCCCCAGGGGCGTTGGCACTGAAGCTTTCTTT.

The V gene is TRBV2, the J gene TRBJ1-2; D gene unclear. CDR1 is SNHLY, CDR2 FYNNEI, per germline. CDR3 length: 14 amino acids. Trimming pared 0 bases from V and 9 bases from J, leaving 14 bases between. The DNA for the CDR3 is TGTGCCAGCAGTGAAGCGCTTCCAGGCTCGAGCTACACCTTC. It yields the protein CASSEALPGSSYTF.

This clonotype was counted between two and nine times. The J gene is TRBJ2-5, the V gene TRBV11-2; D may match TRBD1 or TRBD2 (5 bases each). V was cut by 5 bases and J by 8 bases, with 12 bases left in between. The length of the CDR3 is 12 residues. CDR1 is SGHAT, CDR2 FQNNGV, per germline. The CDR3 DNA reads as TGTGCCAGCAGCCCGGGACCCGGCACCCAGTACTTC. Residues: CASSPGPGTQYF.

The CDR3 DNA sequence: TGTGCCAGCAGCCAAAGGACAGGGAGCTCCTACGAGCAGTACTTC. It specifies CASSQRTGSSYEQYF. The chain couples TRBV7-9 to TRBJ2-7; 8 bases line up with TRBD1. The CDR3 is made up of 15 amino acids. After removal of 5 bases from V and 0 bases from J, the junction contained 6 bases not matched to a gene. The germline V gene has CDR1 SEHNR and CDR2 FQNEAQ (reference sequence).

This clonotype was observed a few times. The chain employs TRBV3-1 and TRBJ2-1; D is unclear. The V gene's germline CDR1 is LGHDT and CDR2 YNNKEL (reference sequence). This CDR3 spans 16 amino acids. V was cut by 2 bases and J by 0 bases, with 11 bases left in between. The CDR3, as DNA: TGTGCCAGCAGCCAATTGGTCAGAAGCTCCTACAATGAGCAGTTCTTC. It translates to CASSQLVRSSYNEQFF.

This clonotype was observed a handful of times. The rearrangement joins TRBV5-1 to TRBJ2-2, with 13 bases identical to TRBD2. CDR3 length equals 20 residues. V shed 5 bases and J 7 bases; nucleotides not matched to a gene: 20. CDR1 and CDR2 from the germline V gene are SGHRS and YFSETQ. The CDR3 protein is CASRAYQSAGTSGNGGELFF. The CDR3 DNA reads TGCGCCAGCAGAGCCTATCAATCCGCAGGGACTAGCGGGAATGGCGGGGAGCTGTTTTTT.

The rearrangement uses TRBV5-5 and TRBJ1-4; 9 nucleotides agree with TRBD1. The CDR3 consists of 15 residues. CDR1 and CDR2 (germline): SGHKS, YYEKEE (reference sequence). After removal of 4 bases from V and 6 bases from J, the junction contained 7 bases not matched to a gene. The CDR3 protein is CASSPLTGGDEKLFF. The CDR3 nucleotides are TGTGCCAGCAGCCCCTTGACAGGGGGGGATGAAAAACTGTTTTTT. The whole variable domain, remainder taken from reference TRBV5-5 and TRBJ1-4, is DAGVTQSPTHLIKTRGQQVTLRCSPISGHKSVSWYQQVLGQGPQFIFQYYEKEERGRGNFPDRFSARQFPNYSSELNVNALLLGDSALYLCASSPLTGGDEKLFFGSGTQLSVL.

This clonotype has only a few counts. The CDR3 DNA reads as TGCGCCAGCGGACAATATGAGGCAGGGTGGGCCAACGTCCTGACTTTC. It yields the protein CASGQYEAGWANVLTF. This chain joins TRBV5-1 and TRBJ2-6; a weak D match, TRBD1 (5 bases). The germline gives CDR1 SGHRS, CDR2 YFSETQ. The CDR3 consists of 16 residues. The V end was cut by 7 bases, the J end by 5 bases, with 19 bases between.

The chain recombines TRBV29-1 with TRBJ2-3, with 7 bases lining up with TRBD2. CDR3 size: 15 residues. V lost 1 base to trimming and J lost 0 bases; unmatched junction nucleotides: 4. CDR1 and CDR2 from the germline V gene are SQVTM and ANQGSEA. CDR3 DNA sequence: TGCAGCGTTGAAGGGCTAGCGGAAAGCACAGATACGCAGTATTTT. Translated: CSVEGLAESTDTQYF.

This chain connects TRBV4-2 to TRBJ1-2, with a weak D call TRBD1 (5 bases). V lost 0 bases, J lost 4 bases, and 9 bases lay in between. The CDR3 contains 14 residues. The germline V gene has CDR1 LGHNA and CDR2 YNFKEQ. DNA for the CDR3: TGTGCCAGCAGCCAAGATCTGGGGGTCTATGGCTACACCTTC. Its protein product is CASSQDLGVYGYTF.

The chain uses TRBV29-1 and TRBJ2-5; maybe TRBD1 (5 bases). This CDR3 region has 12 residues. V lost 2 bases to trimming and J lost 5 bases, with 9 bases between them. CDR1 and CDR2 from the germline V gene are SQVTM and ANQGSEA. The CDR3 DNA reads as TGCAGCGTTGAACGACAGTTCGAGACCCAGTACTTC. Its translation is CSVERQFETQYF. The variable domain in full, with the rest retrieved from reference TRBV29-1 and TRBJ2-5, is SAVISQKPSRDICQRGTSLTIQCQVDSQVTMMFWYRQQPGQSLTLIATANQGSEATYESGFVIDKFPISRPNLTFSTLTVSNMSPEDSSIYLCSVERQFETQYFGPGTRLLVL.

The V and J genes are TRBV4-1 and TRBJ2-1; 8 bases align to TRBD2. The CDR3 has 15 amino acids. Germline V gives CDR1 MGHRA, CDR2 YSYEKL. V trimming: 3 bases; J trimming: 3 bases; junction bases outside the gene matches: 4. CDR3 residues: CASSQLSGDYNEQFF. CDR3 nucleotides: TGCGCCAGCAGCCAGCTTAGCGGGGACTACAATGAGCAGTTCTTC.

The rearrangement joins TRBV7-8 to TRBJ1-6; unclear D gene. Trimming removed 1 base at V and 8 bases at J, with 9 bases between. From germline, CDR1 is SGHVS and CDR2 FQNEAQ. The CDR3 has 14 amino acids. The CDR3 DNA follows: TGTGCCAGCAGCTTAGAACCGGAGGATTCACCCCTCCACTTT. Amino acids: CASSLEPEDSPLHF. The full variable domain, with the rest looked up from reference TRBV7-8 and TRBJ1-6, is GAGVSQSPRYKVAKRGQDVALRCDPISGHVSLFWYQQALGQGPEFLTYFQNEAQLDKSGLPSDRFFAERPEGSVSTLKIQRTQQEDSAVYLCASSLEPEDSPLHFGNGTRLTVT.

At least ten counts were recorded for this clonotype. CDR3 coding DNA: TGTGCCAGCTCACCACGGGGCTCTGGGGCCAACGTCCTGACTTTC. It encodes CASSPRGSGANVLTF. V usage is TRBV18 and J usage is TRBJ2-6, with D hard to call. The ends were cut back, 1 base at V and 0 bases at J, with 4 bases in the middle. The germline V gene has CDR1 KGHSH and CDR2 LQKENI. CDR3 length equals 15 residues. The full variable domain, its missing parts supplied by reference TRBV18 and TRBJ2-6, is NAGVMQNPRHLVRRRGQEARLRCSPMKGHSHVYWYRQLPEEGLKFMVYLQKENIIDESGMPKERFSAEFPKEGPSILRIQQVVRGDSAAYFCASSPRGSGANVLTFGAGSRLTVL.

This clonotype has a handful of counts. The rearrangement uses TRBV28 and TRBJ1-5; weak D call: TRBD1 (5 bases). The CDR3 has 19 amino acids. V gave up 6 bases and J gave up 1 base, with 25 bases separating them. CDR1 and CDR2 from the germline V gene are MDHEN and SYDVKM. For the CDR3, the DNA is TGTGCCAGCAGCCCCCCGATTGTGGGGCTCCGAGGAAGCAATCAGCCCCAGCATTTT. This gives the protein CASSPPIVGLRGSNQPQHF.

V gene TRBV2 combines with J gene TRBJ1-2; D might be TRBD1 (5 bases). CDR3 length equals 14 residues. V lost 7 bases and J lost 7, with 19 bases in between. Germline assignment: CDR1 SNHLY and CDR2 FYNNEI. Here the CDR3 DNA reads TGTGCCAGCAAGGGGTACGGTATCACCTTTGGCTACACCTTC. Protein product: CASKGYGITFGYTF.

This clonotype was observed a handful of times. The chain couples TRBV2 to TRBJ1-2; 8 nucleotides agree with TRBD1. CDR1 and CDR2 from the germline V gene are SNHLY and FYNNEI. This CDR3 is 14 amino acids long. V shed 4 bases, J shed 7 bases, and the junction held 8 bases outside the gene matches. This chain's CDR3 is CASSVQGALFGYTF. The CDR3 nucleotides read TGTGCCAGCAGTGTTCAGGGGGCGCTTTTTGGCTACACCTTC.